The 17 T cell receptor beta chains below come from one sample, sequenced in a study of tumor-infiltrating lymphocytes in primary liver carcinoma. The investigators made TCR beta cDNA from approximately 0.5 ug total RNA, using a constant-region primer. The TCR beta library was amplified through three nested multiplex PCR rounds in a modified ARM-PCR procedure. PCR rounds one and two used TRBV1-TRBV30 forward primers with a C-beta reverse primer for around 10 cycles each. TCRdb independently ran MiXCR on the multiplex PCR reads; one entry per CDR3 protein. The sample has about 330,000 distinct CDR3 sequences; roughly 61% are singletons. Unsorted whole blood yielded the blood RNA, and germline DNA was also extracted. The specimen was peripheral blood. Receptors originate from a man in his forties or fifties with primary liver carcinoma and hepatitis B virus infection.

This clonotype showed up many times. This chain links TRBV4-1 with TRBJ2-3; 8 nucleotides match TRBD1. CDR3 length: 16 residues. V dropped 2 bases and J dropped 3; count of bases not matched to a gene: 7. Germline values: CDR1 MGHRA, CDR2 YSYEKL. The CDR3 nucleotides read TGCGCCAGCAGCCAACCGACAGGGGTAGGAACAGATACGCAGTATTTT. Its protein product is CASSQPTGVGTDTQYF.

This chain links TRBV11-2 with TRBJ2-7; D is undetermined. V was cut by 5 bases and J by 0 bases, with 8 bases left in between. The CDR3 covers 13 residues. Germline V gene lookup returns CDR1 SGHAT and CDR2 FQNNGV. CDR3 bases: TGTGCCAGCAGCCGAAGACACTCCTACGAGCAGTACTTC. Translating it yields CASSRRHSYEQYF.

This chain connects TRBV5-4 to TRBJ2-5; D possibly corresponds to TRBD2 (6 bases). The CDR3 spans 15 residues. V lost 5 bases and J 3 bases, leaving 17 bases between the germline ends. Germline-derived CDR1 and CDR2 are SGHNT and YYREEE (reference sequence). The CDR3 DNA reads as TGTGCCAGCAGTAAGACGGGACTGGGAAAAGAGACCCAGTACTTC. This sequence encodes CASSKTGLGKETQYF.

This clonotype has at least ten counts. This chain uses TRBV4-1 with TRBJ2-7; D perhaps matches TRBD1 (6 bases). Germline V gives CDR1 MGHRA, CDR2 YSYEKL. This CDR3 has 15 amino acids. V gave up 4 bases and J gave up 0 bases, with 13 bases separating them. CDR3 sequence (DNA): TGCGCCAGCAGCCTACCGGGACAAACCTCCTACGAGCAGTACTTC. This translates into CASSLPGQTSYEQYF.

Turning to this clonotype: A single base separates this from a much larger clone, so it may be a read error. Because it lacks the conserved phenylalanine or tryptophan at the end, this CDR3 is likely a read error. V usage is TRBV12-3 or TRBV12-4 and J usage is TRBJ2-2; D not resolved. Trimming removed 3 bases at V and 7 bases at J, with 12 bases between. The CDR3 is 14 residues long. The CDR3 DNA is TGTGCCAGCAGTTTCCTCCAGCCCGTCGGGGAGCTGTTTTCT. Translation gives CASSFLQPVGELFS.

As concerns this clonotype: Compared with germline, one end of the junction differs, possibly owing to a read error. V and J are TRBV11-2 and TRBJ1-4, with D unresolved. The germline V gene has CDR1 SGHAT and CDR2 FQNNGV. This CDR3 has 17 amino acids. The CDR3 region has the DNA TGTGCCAGCCGCTTAGAGACCGTGACAACAACTAGTGAAAAACTGTTTTTT. It encodes CASRLETVTTTSEKLFF.

The chain recombines TRBV6-1 with TRBJ1-5; unclear D gene. The CDR3 is 14 residues long. V was clipped by 3 bases and J by 9 bases, with 15 bases between them. Germline V lookup: CDR1 MNHNS, CDR2 SASEGT. CDR3 nucleotides: TGTGCCAGCAGTGAGGCGAGGGAAAAGGCGCCCCAGCATTTT. It specifies CASSEAREKAPQHF.

This clonotype showed up just a few times. This clone may be a read error of a much larger clone one base away. V gene TRBV11-1 combines with J gene TRBJ2-1; TRBD1 agrees at 10 bases. This CDR3 is 15 amino acids long. CDR1 is SGHAT, CDR2 FQDESV, per germline (reference sequence). The V gene end was trimmed by 4 bases and the J gene end by 7 bases; junction bases not matched to a gene: 7. The CDR3 region has the DNA TGTGCCAGCAGCTGCCCGGGACAGGGGAGTAATGAGCAGTTCTTC. This sequence encodes CASSCPGQGSNEQFF.

The rearrangement uses TRBV5-1 and TRBJ1-1; perhaps TRBD1 as D (5 bases). The germline V gene has CDR1 SGHRS and CDR2 YFSETQ. The CDR3 extends over 16 amino acids. V was trimmed by 1 base and J by 3 bases, leaving 16 bases between them. Here the CDR3 DNA reads TGCGCCAGCAGCTTGATGGCGTGGGGCTTAGACACTGAAGCTTTCTTT. It is translated as CASSLMAWGLDTEAFF.

V and J are TRBV7-9 and TRBJ2-5; the match to TRBD2 covers 12 bases. CDR1 is SEHNR, CDR2 FQNEAQ, per germline (reference sequence). The CDR3 totals 18 residues. The V segment lost 5 bases and the J segment 0 bases; nucleotides outside the gene matches: 10. CDR3 residues: CASSARLAGDRNQETQYF. The CDR3 bases are TGTGCCAGCAGCGCAAGACTAGCGGGAGACCGGAACCAAGAGACCCAGTACTTC.

This clonotype was counted only a few times. This may be a read error: a much more frequent sequence differs by one nucleotide. The rearrangement joins TRBV12-3 or TRBV12-4 to TRBJ2-1; 8 nucleotides match TRBD1. V gave up 6 bases and J gave up 0 bases; unmatched junction bases: 10. The CDR3 sequence is 17 residues long. CDR3 residues: CASRTLGQESSYNEQFF. The DNA of the CDR3 is TGTGCCAGCAGGACCCTGGGACAGGAGAGCTCCTACAATGAGCAGTTCTTC.

The chain is built from TRBV5-6 and TRBJ1-3, with a tentative D call TRBD1 (5 bases). CDR3 length: 13 amino acids. V dropped 4 bases and J dropped 7 bases, with 12 bases sitting between them. Germline CDR1 SGHDT, CDR2 YYEEEE. The CDR3, as DNA: TGTGCCAGCAGCCAAACAGGATTCAACACCATATATTTT. It specifies CASSQTGFNTIYF. The entire variable domain, with the rest obtained from reference TRBV5-6 and TRBJ1-3, is as follows: DAGVTQSPTHLIKTRGQQVTLRCSPKSGHDTVSWYQQALGQGPQFIFQYYEEEERQRGNFPDRFSGHQFPNYSSELNVNALLLGDSALYLCASSQTGFNTIYFGEGSWLTVV.

This clonotype was picked up many times. The rearrangement links TRBV6-6 to TRBJ2-1; the D is unclear. The CDR3 is 13 residues long. Germline CDR1 and CDR2: MNHNY and SVGAGI (reference sequence). Trimming pared 4 bases from V and 10 bases from J, leaving 14 bases between. The CDR3, as DNA: TGTGCCAGCAGTTTCCTAGAAAGTGCGGAGCAGTTCTTC. This sequence encodes CASSFLESAEQFF.

This clonotype was found many times. V gene TRBV29-1 combines with J gene TRBJ2-7; the match to TRBD2 covers 8 bases. The germline CDR1 and CDR2 sequences are SQVTM and ANQGSEA. The CDR3 has 12 residues. Trimming took 6 bases from V and 7 from J; bases not matched to a gene: 8. The CDR3 coding sequence is TGCAGCGTCCGGGAGGGCCTGAGGGAGCAGTACTTC. This translates into CSVREGLREQYF.

Concerning this clonotype: Relative to the germline gene, one junction end is altered; a read error may explain this. The V and J genes are TRBV6-2 or TRBV6-3 and TRBJ2-7, with a possible D match to TRBD2 (5 bases). CDR1 MNHEY and CDR2 SVGEGT come from the germline V gene. This CDR3 is 16 amino acids long. CDR3 in DNA: TGTACCAGCAGTTACCCCCGTTTGGGAGCGGTAAGCGAGCAGTACTTC. Its protein is CTSSYPRLGAVSEQYF.

The sample holds a few counts of this clonotype. This chain uses TRBV10-3 with TRBJ2-2; tentative D call: TRBD1 (5 bases). V was shortened by 6 bases and J by 0 bases, with 11 bases between the two germline ends. The CDR3 contains 15 residues. CDR1 is ENHRY, CDR2 SYGVKD, per germline. The CDR3 DNA is TGTGCCATCAGCCCGGACACAACGAACACCGGGGAGCTGTTTTTT. As protein: CAISPDTTNTGELFF.

This clonotype has ten or more counts. The chain couples TRBV29-1 to TRBJ1-1; TRBD1 is a possible D gene (6 bases). V lost 6 bases and J lost 8, with 13 bases in between. CDR3 size: 11 residues. The V gene's germline CDR1 is SQVTM and CDR2 ANQGSEA. CDR3 nucleotide sequence: TGCAGCGTAGTTCGGACAGCAGAAGCTTTCTTT. It translates to CSVVRTAEAFF.